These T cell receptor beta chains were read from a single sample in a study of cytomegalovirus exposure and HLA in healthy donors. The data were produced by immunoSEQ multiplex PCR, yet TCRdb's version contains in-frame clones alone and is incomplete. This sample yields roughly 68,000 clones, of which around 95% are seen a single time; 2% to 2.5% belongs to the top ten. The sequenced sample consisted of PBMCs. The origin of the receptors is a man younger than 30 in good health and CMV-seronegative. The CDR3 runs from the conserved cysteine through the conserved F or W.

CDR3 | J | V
CASSLGQGLSYAFF | TRBJ1-1 | TRBV28
CASWGQGNSPLHF | TRBJ1-6 | TRBV6-5
CASSQDSTGSDTQYF | TRBJ2-3 | TRBV4-1
CASSTGTRGGELFF | TRBJ2-2 | TRBV6-1
CASSLRQGAHYEQYF | TRBJ2-7 | TRBV27
CASSQAGGPGEQYF | TRBJ2-7 | TRBV13
CSAGGPGDYGYTF | TRBJ1-2 | TRBV29-1
CASSLRHPYEQYF | TRBJ2-7 | TRBV27
CASSYITGGSYGYTF | TRBJ1-2 | TRBV6-5
CASSHRTAAGYGYTF | TRBJ1-2 | TRBV28
CASSLSKYGYTF | TRBJ1-2 | TRBV5-6
CASSPTSEKNTGELFF | TRBJ2-2 | TRBV18
CASRETGGHYGYTF | TRBJ1-2 | TRBV6-1
CAIRGGQGETQYF | TRBJ2-5 | TRBV10-3
CASSDREETQYF | TRBJ2-5 | TRBV11-3
CASSRDRSYGYTF | TRBJ1-2 | TRBV5-6
CASTNDRSNYGYTF | TRBJ1-2 | TRBV28
CASSPTSGRYNEQFF | TRBJ2-1 | TRBV7-3
CASRTPTGRINQPQHF | TRBJ1-5 | TRBV28
CASNLRTSGRAGEQFF | TRBJ2-1 | TRBV2
CASSEARGANQPQYF | . | TRBV2
CASSQDFGQGVGSQETQYF | TRBJ2-5 | TRBV4-1
CSVEESGVEQYF | TRBJ2-7 | TRBV29-1